This paragraph reports one TCR beta chain. The entry originates in a study of blood T cells in healthy people across ages. A second roughly 6 to 11 cycle PCR used barcoded and J-beta primers. TCRdb analysed the 5' RACE reads with MiXCR anew, one entry per CDR3 protein. The sample has about 930,000 distinct CDR3 sequences; 25% to 30% are singletons. The length of the CDR3 is 18 residues. J lost 5 bases, V lost 4 bases, and 11 bases had no gene match. CDR1 and CDR2 from the germline V gene are SGHRS and YFSETQ. The same specimen was also included in a second study, on T cells of mothers and their children.

This sequence originates from a woman aged 40 to 50 in good health. J is TRBJ2-3 and V is TRBV5-1; TRBD2 agrees at 15 bases. Sequencing used blood. The CDR3 region has the DNA TGCGCCAGCAGCAGGACCGGGACTAGCGGGGGGATAATAGATACGCAGTATTTT. Translating gives CASSRTGTSGGIIDTQYF.